The 12 T cell receptor beta chains given below trace back to one sample, sequenced in a study of cytomegalovirus exposure and HLA in healthy donors. Primers for the PCR totalled 60 Vbeta and 13 Jbeta. Some clones are missing from TCRdb's copy, which holds only in-frame ones; the method was immunoSEQ multiplex PCR. The sample has about 240,000 clones, around 81% seen once; the top ten hold about 8%. Sequencing used PBMCs. The receptors shown here come from a woman aged 55-69 years in good health and CMV-seropositive.

The chain recombines TRBV7-6 with TRBJ2-1, with 11 bases lining up with TRBD2. The germline V gene encodes CDR1 SGHVS and CDR2 FNYEAQ. The CDR3 runs 15 residues. Unmatched junction bases numbered 1, after V lost 1 base and J lost 5 bases. CDR3 residues: CASSLVTSGDNEQFF. CDR3 sequence (DNA): TGTGCCAGCAGCTTAGTGACTAGCGGGGACAATGAGCAGTTCTTC.

V and J are TRBV19 and TRBJ2-7; 10 bases line up with TRBD1. Germline lookup yields CDR1 LNHDA and CDR2 SQIVND (reference sequence). V was clipped by 10 bases and J by 6 bases; unmatched bases: 6. The CDR3 runs 12 residues. CDR3 in DNA: TGTGCCACTAAGACAGGGGGCCGCGAGCAGTACTTC. Encoded protein: CATKTGGREQYF.

The chain carries TRBV6-6 and TRBJ2-3; D is unclear. V was pared by 6 bases and J by 1 base, with 11 bases between. CDR3 length: 14 residues. CDR1 and CDR2 (germline): MNHNY, SVGAGI (reference sequence). The CDR3, as DNA: TGTGCCAGCAGCCGCGATAGAGGCACAGATACGCAGTATTTT. It yields the protein CASSRDRGTDTQYF.

The J gene is TRBJ1-2, the V gene TRBV28; the match to TRBD1 covers 9 bases. V lost 2 bases to trimming and J lost 4 bases; unmatched junction nucleotides: 8. The CDR3 extends over 16 amino acids. The germline V gene encodes CDR1 MDHEN and CDR2 SYDVKM. The CDR3 loop is CASSLGPGTGSYGYTF. The CDR3 DNA sequence: TGTGCCAGCAGTTTAGGGCCCGGGACAGGGTCCTATGGCTACACCTTC.

The genes are TRBV6-4 and TRBJ2-1; 9 positions match TRBD2. The CDR3 spans 14 residues. The germline V gene has CDR1 MRHNA and CDR2 SNTAGT. V shed 6 bases and J 4 bases; nucleotides not matched to a gene: 4. The CDR3 reads CASSRTSEYNEQFF. The DNA for the CDR3 is TGTGCCAGCAGCCGGACTAGCGAGTACAATGAGCAGTTCTTC.

The chain has TRBV6-6 and TRBJ2-7; 7 bases agree with TRBD1. Germline V gene data show CDR1 as MNHNY and CDR2 as SVGAGI (reference sequence). The CDR3 consists of 13 residues. The V gene end was trimmed by 6 bases and the J gene end by 7 bases; junction bases not matched to a gene: 9. The CDR3 DNA reads as TGTGCCAGCAGGCCACAGGGGTTGGGTGAGCAGTACTTC. This encodes CASRPQGLGEQYF.

This clone was detected a few times. The chain uses TRBV7-3 and TRBJ2-1, with TRBD2 matching 14 bases. The CDR3 is 17 residues long. The J segment lost 5 bases and the V segment lost 5 bases, leaving 8 bases of the junction unmatched. The germline gives CDR1 SGHTA, CDR2 FQGTGA. CDR3 nucleotide sequence: TGTGCCAGCAGCGGCGGGACTAGCGGGAGTTTAGACAATGAGCAGTTCTTC. It translates to CASSGGTSGSLDNEQFF. Complete variable domain (other parts from reference TRBV7-3 and TRBJ2-1): GAGVSQTPSNKVTEKGKYVELRCDPISGHTALYWYRQSLGQGPEFLIYFQGTGAADDSGLPNDRFFAVRPEGSVSTLKIQRTERGDSAVYLCASSGGTSGSLDNEQFFGPGTRLTVL.

Concerning this clone itself: The germline gene is not matched at one end of the junction; a read error may be the cause. This chain joins TRBV11-2 and TRBJ2-1, with TRBD2 matching over 14 bases. The germline V gene encodes CDR1 SGHAT and CDR2 FQNNGV. The CDR3 length is 17 residues. This CDR3 reads CASSLERGLAGDNEQFF. Written as DNA, the CDR3 is TGTGCCAGCAGCCTAGAAAGGGGACTAGCGGGGGACAATGAGCAGTTCTTC.

The chain links TRBV5-4 to TRBJ2-4; D possibly corresponds to TRBD2 (6 bases). This CDR3 has 16 amino acids. V gave up 0 bases and J gave up 1 base, with 11 bases separating them. The germline V gene encodes CDR1 SGHNT and CDR2 YYREEE (reference sequence). The CDR3 sequence: CASSLVGGGAKNIQYF. DNA of the CDR3: TGTGCCAGCAGCTTGGTCGGGGGAGGCGCCAAAAACATTCAGTACTTC.

The chain couples TRBV29-1 to TRBJ2-1, with TRBD2 identical over 11 bases. J was trimmed by 4 bases and V by 8 bases; bases with no gene match: 7. The CDR3 is 14 residues long. The germline V gene has CDR1 SQVTM and CDR2 ANQGSEA. The CDR3 here is CSSRLAGLYNEQFF. The CDR3 bases are TGCAGCTCGCGACTAGCGGGACTGTACAATGAGCAGTTCTTC.

The chain links TRBV7-9 to TRBJ2-2; D gene uncertain. The CDR3 sequence is 14 residues long. Per germline, CDR1 SEHNR and CDR2 FQNEAQ (reference sequence). V gave up 5 bases and J gave up 5 bases, with 12 bases separating them. CDR3 sequence reads: CASSPLRGTGELFF. The CDR3 DNA follows: TGTGCCAGCAGCCCCCTTAGAGGAACCGGGGAGCTGTTTTTT.

The table lists this clone with a few counts. This chain joins TRBV5-1 and TRBJ2-7; 9 bases are shared with TRBD1. Germline V gene sequence: CDR1 SGHRS, CDR2 YFSETQ. This CDR3 is 16 amino acids long. Trimming cost V 6 bases and J 1 base; bases outside gene matches: 11. The CDR3 loop reads CASTTKTGGPSYEQYF. Here the CDR3 DNA reads TGCGCCAGCACTACCAAAACAGGGGGCCCATCCTACGAGCAGTACTTC.